This T cell receptor beta chain was documented in a study of T-cell memory formation after mild COVID-19. Looking at the study overall: TCR clusters largely stayed donor specific. The study, taken as a whole, reports: Whereas later expanders leaned CD4+, clones contracting day 15 to 85 showed a balanced CD4/CD8 makeup. Nothing confirmed that second-wave clones peaking on day 37 were specific for SARS-CoV-2.

TCRdb reprocessed the 5' RACE reads with MiXCR, giving one entry per CDR3 protein. Here the sample spans about 400,000 distinct CDR3 sequences, roughly a quarter being singletons. This clonotype was seen only a few times. The antigen remains undetermined. The V gene end was trimmed by 3 bases and the J gene end by 3 bases; junction bases not matched to a gene: 8. CDR3 length equals 16 residues. The sample comprised PBMCs or a T cell subset sorted from them (not recorded which). This TCR was sampled from an adult woman who had mild COVID-19 (a few samples of this study predate the infection). Cell type and time point are not known. The chain recombines TRBV12-3 or TRBV12-4 with TRBJ2-7, with 10 nucleotides matching TRBD1. This CDR3 is CASSFDLDRGFYEQYF. Here the CDR3 DNA reads TGTGCCAGCAGTTTCGATTTGGACAGGGGGTTCTACGAGCAGTACTTC.